This is a list of T cell receptor beta chains from one sample in a study of T-cell reconstitution after alpha-beta-depleted transplantation in children. From the PCR reads, TCRdb called clonotypes with MiXCR, one entry per CDR3 protein. Of around 300,000 distinct CDR3 sequences in the sample, approximately 20% are singletons; the top ten hold 10% to 11%. The material was PBMCs, mostly from graft donor cells, obtained 180 days after TCRalphabeta/CD19-depleted stem cell transplant. The receptors here all came from a male patient aged 10 to 17 who had a stem cell transplant for acute lymphoblastic leukemia, so the T cells may come from the graft donor. Both conserved end residues are part of each CDR3. A D gene is named only where the DNA matches it firmly. Expanded clones are given a class, and other clones once, few, many or no size at all.

CASSFSRNYEQYF,TGTGCCAGCAGTTTTTCCAGAAACTACGAGCAGTACTTC,TRBJ2-7,TRBV27,.,.
CASSAGQGWTEAFF,TGTGCCAGTAGTGCAGGACAGGGGTGGACTGAAGCTTTCTTT,TRBJ1-1,TRBV19,TRBD1,.
CASSSAGLAGEEQYF,TGTGCCAGCAGCTCAGCGGGACTAGCGGGGGAAGAGCAGTACTTC,TRBJ2-7,TRBV5-8,TRBD2,.
CASSPSWTSMNTEAFF,TGTGCCAGCAGTCCCTCGTGGACATCTATGAACACTGAAGCTTTCTTT,TRBJ1-1,TRBV6-5,.,.
CAGRAGGYEQFF,TGTGCCGGGCGGGCAGGGGGGTATGAGCAGTTCTTC,TRBJ2-1,TRBV7-9,.,.
CASSQDSGTGRNTEAFF,TGCGCCAGCAGCCAAGATAGCGGGACAGGGAGGAACACTGAAGCTTTCTTT,TRBJ1-1,TRBV4-1,TRBD1,.
CASSLEGAQNYNEHFF,TGTGCCAGCAGTTTAGAGGGGGCGCAAAACTACAATGAGCATTTCTTC,TRBJ2-1,TRBV12-3/TRBV12-4,TRBD1,.
CASSYATSGRAGEQFF,TGTGCCAGCAGTTATGCGACTAGCGGGAGGGCCGGTGAGCAGTTCTTC,TRBJ2-1,TRBV6-5,TRBD2,.
CASSVGGGTFTGELFF,TGTGCCAGCAGCGTAGGTGGCGGGACCTTTACCGGGGAGCTGTTTTTT,TRBJ2-2,TRBV9,.,few
CSVVIGYEQYF,TGCAGCGTTGTTATCGGTTACGAGCAGTACTTC,TRBJ2-7,TRBV29-1,.,few
CSVDGTGTSGFNEQFF,TGCAGCGTCGACGGTACCGGGACTAGCGGGTTCAATGAGCAGTTCTTC,TRBJ2-1,TRBV29-1,TRBD2,.
CASRISGYNYGYTF,TGTGCCAGCAGAATTTCAGGGTACAACTATGGCTACACCTTC,TRBJ1-2,TRBV12-3/TRBV12-4,.,.
CASSLAGGFSYNEQFF,TGTGCCAGCAGTTTAGCGGGAGGGTTCTCCTACAATGAGCAGTTCTTC,TRBJ2-1,TRBV7-9,TRBD2,.
CASSFGLAGGEQYF,TGTGCCAGCAGTTTTGGACTAGCGGGAGGCGAGCAGTACTTC,TRBJ2-7,TRBV27,TRBD2,few
CASSFPRQGVTGELFF,TGTGCCAGCAGCTTCCCGAGGCAGGGTGTTACCGGGGAGCTGTTTTTT,TRBJ2-2,TRBV11-1,.,.
CASARPSNEQFF,TGTGCCAGTGCCAGACCGAGCAATGAGCAGTTCTTC,TRBJ2-1,TRBV19,.,.
CSATSSGRPSSYNEQFF,TGCAGTGCTACTTCGAGCGGGAGACCTAGCTCCTACAATGAGCAGTTCTTC,TRBJ2-1,TRBV20-1,TRBD2,.
CASSYGDRGLKTQYF,TGTGCCAGCAGTTACGGTGACAGGGGGCTCAAGACCCAGTACTTC,TRBJ2-5,TRBV6-5,TRBD1,few
CASSQGATGPLTLYIF,TGTGCCAGCAGCCAAGGGGCCACAGGGCCCTTGACTCTCTACATCTTC,TRBJ1-2,TRBV3-1,.,.